This is a list of T cell receptor beta chains from one sample in a study of cytomegalovirus exposure and HLA in healthy donors. Assay: immunoSEQ multiplex PCR; the TCRdb copy retains only in-frame clones and omits some. The table lists more than 150,000 clones, roughly four fifths of them singletons, with around 1.6% in the top ten. The sequenced sample was PBMCs. Receptors were obtained from a man between 45 and 60 years old in good health and CMV-seronegative. The CDR3 runs from the conserved cysteine through the conserved F or W. Each record gives: clone size, J gene, V gene, D gene, CDR3 protein, CDR3 DNA. A D gene is named only where the DNA matches it firmly. The size of a clone is reported for some rows only, either as once, few or many, or as a class for expanded clones.

>NA|TRBJ2-2|TRBV7-9|TRBD2
CASSPRGSGTGELFF
TGTGCCAGCAGCCCGCGGGGGTCTGGCACCGGGGAGCTGTTTTTT
>NA|TRBJ2-7|TRBV6-1|NA
CASRDSGEQYF
TGTGCCAGCAGGGACAGCGGAGAGCAGTACTTC
>NA|TRBJ2-7|TRBV7-2|TRBD1
CASSMGTGQVSYEQYF
TGTGCCAGCAGCATGGGGACCGGACAGGTCTCCTACGAGCAGTACTTC
>NA|TRBJ1-1|TRBV30|TRBD1
CAWSRPQGKNTEAFF
TGTGCCTGGAGTCGCCCACAGGGGAAGAACACTGAAGCTTTCTTT
>NA|TRBJ1-2|TRBV9|TRBD1
CASSVGDRGRNGYTF
TGTGCCAGCAGCGTGGGGGACAGGGGGCGGAATGGCTACACCTTC
>NA|TRBJ2-3|TRBV6-5|NA
CASSWAGASTDTQYF
TGTGCCAGCAGTTGGGCGGGTGCTAGCACAGATACGCAGTATTTT
>NA|TRBJ1-5|TRBV7-2|TRBD1
CASSRGQGNYQPQHF
TGTGCCAGCAGCCGGGGACAGGGAAACTATCAGCCCCAGCATTTT
>once|TRBJ2-3|TRBV28|NA
CASSWGSTDTQYF
TGTGCCAGCAGTTGGGGCAGCACAGATACGCAGTATTTT
>NA|TRBJ2-7|TRBV5-1|NA
CASSLAIITSSYEQYF
TGCGCCAGCAGCTTGGCCATTATCACTTCCTCCTACGAGCAGTACTTC
>NA|TRBJ1-2|TRBV19|NA
CASSPRAVYYGYTF
TGTGCCAGTAGCCCCCGCGCTGTCTACTATGGCTACACCTTC
>few|TRBJ1-3|TRBV7-9|TRBD1
CASSLAQGVTSGNTIYF
TGTGCCAGCAGCTTGGCACAGGGGGTCACCTCTGGAAACACCATATATTTT
>few|TRBJ2-3|TRBV7-2|NA
CASSGGYTDTQYF
TGTGCCAGCAGCGGGGGGTACACAGATACGCAGTATTTT
>NA|TRBJ2-1|TRBV5-1|TRBD2
CASSLASGGAYNEQFF
TGCGCCAGCAGCCTGGCTAGCGGGGGGGCTTACAATGAGCAGTTCTTC
>NA|TRBJ1-4|TRBV28|NA
CASRDKGVEKLFF
TGTGCCAGCAGGGACAAAGGGGTGGAAAAACTGTTTTTT
>NA|TRBJ1-5|TRBV11-1|NA
CASSFSSSQPQHF
TGTGCCAGCAGCTTCAGTTCCAGTCAGCCCCAGCATTTT
>NA|TRBJ1-5|TRBV7-2|TRBD1
CASSLGYRGNQPQHF
TGTGCCAGCAGCTTAGGTTACAGGGGAAATCAGCCCCAGCATTTT
>NA|TRBJ2-5|TRBV19|NA
CASSIDREQRQETQYF
TGTGCCAGTAGTATAGATCGGGAGCAGAGACAAGAGACCCAGTACTTC
>NA|TRBJ1-2|TRBV6-1|NA
CASSESPRPGNYGYTF
TGTGCCAGCAGTGAAAGCCCCCGCCCGGGGAACTATGGCTACACCTTC
>NA|TRBJ2-2|TRBV6-5|TRBD2
CASRLLPGGTGELFF
TGTGCCAGCAGACTTCTCCCGGGAGGCACCGGGGAGCTGTTTTTT
>NA|TRBJ2-7|TRBV6-5|NA
CASSSQGRYEQYF
TGTGCCAGCAGCTCACAGGGTCGATACGAGCAGTACTTC
>once|TRBJ2-7|TRBV30|TRBD2
CAWSDRYSGRAFEQYF
TGTGCCTGGAGTGACAGATATAGCGGGAGGGCATTCGAGCAGTACTTC
>NA|TRBJ2-3|TRBV30|TRBD2
CAWSARLAGETDTQYF
TGTGCCTGGAGTGCGAGACTAGCGGGAGAGACAGATACGCAGTATTTT
>NA|TRBJ2-1|TRBV2|NA
CASSERTTVREQFF
TGTGCCAGCAGTGAGCGGACTACCGTCCGGGAGCAGTTCTTC
>NA|TRBJ2-5|TRBV9|NA
CASSNSWRQETQYF
TGTGCCAGCAGCAACAGTTGGAGGCAGGAGACCCAGTACTTC
>NA|TRBJ1-1|TRBV15|TRBD1
CATSKPGQPNGAFF
TGTGCCACCAGCAAACCGGGACAGCCAAATGGAGCTTTCTTT
>once|TRBJ2-5|TRBV7-2|NA
CASSLGLKETQYF
TGTGCCAGCAGCTTAGGACTGAAAGAGACCCAGTACTTC
>NA|TRBJ2-7|TRBV4-2|TRBD2
CASSPSGLVGYEQYF
TGTGCCAGCAGCCCATCGGGACTAGTGGGCTACGAGCAGTACTTC
>NA|TRBJ1-1|TRBV29-1|NA
CSVLPAGGGTEAFF
TGCAGCGTATTACCGGCCGGGGGAGGTACTGAAGCTTTCTTT
>NA|TRBJ1-2|TRBV7-8|TRBD1
CASSYTDRLNYGYTF
TGTGCCAGCAGCTATACGGACAGGCTTAACTATGGCTACACCTTC
>once|TRBJ1-1|TRBV5-1|NA
CASSREPSNTEAFF
TGCGCCAGCAGCAGGGAGCCGTCGAACACTGAAGCTTTCTTT
>NA|TRBJ1-4|TRBV7-6|TRBD1
CASSTRDRWEKLFF
TGTGCCAGCAGCACCCGGGACAGGTGGGAAAAACTGTTTTTT
>NA|TRBJ2-7|TRBV7-2|TRBD2
CASSPKGTSGTSYEQYF
TGTGCCAGCAGCCCAAAGGGGACTAGCGGGACCTCCTACGAGCAGTACTTC
>NA|TRBJ2-7|TRBV5-1|NA
CASRAPEGSHEQYF
TGCGCCAGCAGAGCACCGGAGGGGTCCCACGAGCAGTACTTC
>few|TRBJ2-7|TRBV28|NA
CASSPPVGDTYEQYF
TGTGCCAGCAGCCCTCCCGTCGGGGATACTTACGAGCAGTACTTC
>NA|TRBJ2-7|TRBV7-8|TRBD2
CASSFRGSSGSVSYEQYF
TGTGCCAGCAGCTTTAGGGGGAGTAGCGGGAGTGTCTCCTACGAGCAGTACTTC
>NA|TRBJ2-3|TRBV18|NA
CASSPLARGVTDTQYF
TGTGCCAGCTCACCACTAGCTCGGGGAGTCACAGATACGCAGTATTTT
>NA|TRBJ2-7|TRBV7-9|NA
CASSLKVGAYEQYF
TGTGCCAGCAGCTTAAAAGTCGGGGCCTACGAGCAGTACTTC
>NA|TRBJ1-1|TRBV6-5|NA
CASSSWGGSGTEAFF
TGTGCCAGCAGTTCGTGGGGAGGGAGTGGCACTGAAGCTTTCTTT
>NA|TRBJ2-3|TRBV6-1|NA
CASTTTSRDTQYF
TGTGCCAGCACCACGACTAGTCGGGATACGCAGTATTTT
>once|TRBJ2-5|TRBV5-1|NA
CASSLGQGKETQYF
TGCGCCAGCAGCTTGGGCCAGGGCAAGGAGACCCAGTACTTC
>NA|TRBJ1-1|TRBV9|TRBD1
CASSVADRAMNTEAFF
TGTGCCAGCAGCGTAGCGGACAGGGCCATGAACACTGAAGCTTTCTTT